This T cell receptor beta chain was documented in a study of blood T cell repertoires in COVID-19. Only in-frame clones appear in the TCRdb table, and some are missing; sequencing was by immunoSEQ multiplex PCR. The data show about 50,000 clones, with 85% to 90% seen just once and roughly a tenth held by the top ten. The TCR was taken from a human donor in a cohort sampled during active COVID-19. The sequencing input was peripheral blood.

CDR3 nucleotides: TGCGCCAGCAGCTTGGCCAGGGGTGGTGAAAAACTGTTTTTT. The encoded protein is CASSLARGGEKLFF. This rearrangement joins TRBV5-1 to TRBJ1-4; D is perhaps TRBD1 (6 bases). The germline V gene has CDR1 SGHRS and CDR2 YFSETQ. The CDR3 runs to 14 residues. V shed 0 bases and J shed 7 bases, with 10 bases lying between them.